This T cell receptor (beta chain) was sequenced in a study of cytomegalovirus exposure and HLA in healthy donors. A multiplex PCR was run with 60 Vbeta primers and 13 Jbeta primers. TCRdb's table, derived via immunoSEQ multiplex PCR, lists solely in-frame clones and lacks some. This table holds some 150,000 clones, roughly 81% found once. V lost 6 bases to trimming and J lost 3 bases; unmatched junction nucleotides: 3. Looked up from germline, CDR1 is ENHRY and CDR2 is SYGVKD. The CDR3 contains 14 residues. This sequence joins TRBV10-3 and TRBJ2-7; TRBD2 matches at 12 bases. This clonotype was sampled from a female donor in good health and CMV-seronegative. The specimen sequenced was PBMCs. CDR3 region: CAIRTSGGFYEQYF. The CDR3 DNA reads as TGTGCCATCAGGACTAGCGGGGGATTCTACGAGCAGTACTTC.